This TCR beta chain was captured in a study of OX40 agonist ivuxolimab in advanced cancers. TCRdb keeps only in-frame clones here, not all; method: immunoSEQ multiplex PCR. The repertoire holds tens of thousands of clones, with 85% to 90% as singletons. Study conclusions and caveats: Relative to CD4+ cells, CD8+ T cells on average had more expanded clones. In the 0.1 to 3.0 mg/kg range, CD4+ and CD8+ blood T cells had expanded clonally by week 6.

This clone was detected only once. Its target is not known. The sequences come from CD4+ or CD8+ T cells sorted from blood, collected in a trial of the OX40 agonist ivuxolimab. This clonotype was obtained from an adult with an advanced solid tumor such as melanoma, head and neck, liver or kidney cancer.

CDR3: CASSMYGDTEAFF. CDR3 sequence (DNA): TGTGCCAGTAGTATGTACGGGGACACTGAAGCTTTCTTT. The rearrangement joins TRBV19 to TRBJ1-1; no firm D call. V was shortened by 3 bases and J by 3 bases, with 8 bases between the two germline ends. The length of the CDR3 is 13 residues. CDR1 and CDR2 from the germline V gene are LNHDA and SQIVND (reference sequence). The full variable domain, rest sourced from reference TRBV19 and TRBJ1-1, is DGGITQSPKYLFRKEGQNVTLSCEQNLNHDAMYWYRQDPGQGLRLIYYSQIVNDFQKGDIAEGYSVSREKKESFPLTVTSAQKNPTAFYLCASSMYGDTEAFFGQGTRLTVV.